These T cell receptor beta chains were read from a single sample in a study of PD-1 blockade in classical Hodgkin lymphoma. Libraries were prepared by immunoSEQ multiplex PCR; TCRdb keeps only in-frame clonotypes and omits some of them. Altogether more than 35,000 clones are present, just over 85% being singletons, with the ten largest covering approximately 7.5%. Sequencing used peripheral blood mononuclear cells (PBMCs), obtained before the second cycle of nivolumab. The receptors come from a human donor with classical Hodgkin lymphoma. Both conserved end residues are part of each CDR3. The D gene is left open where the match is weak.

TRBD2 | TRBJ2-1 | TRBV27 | CASSGITSGMYNEQFF | TGTGCCAGCAGCGGGATAACTAGCGGGATGTACAATGAGCAGTTCTTC
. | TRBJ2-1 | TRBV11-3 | CASSLDPALNEQFF | TGTGCCAGCAGCTTAGATCCGGCTCTGAATGAGCAGTTCTTC
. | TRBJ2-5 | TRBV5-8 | CASSLYYRETQYF | TGTGCCAGCAGCTTATATTATCGTGAGACCCAGTACTTC
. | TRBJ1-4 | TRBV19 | CASSIDPRHSEEKLFF | TGTGCCAGTAGTATAGACCCCAGACACAGCGAAGAAAAACTGTTTTTT
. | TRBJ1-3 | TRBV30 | CAWSRDSNSGNTIYF | TGTGCCTGGAGCAGGGACTCCAACTCTGGAAACACCATATATTTT
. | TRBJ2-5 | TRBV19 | CASMSMEETQYF | TGTGCCAGTATGTCGATGGAAGAGACCCAGTACTTC
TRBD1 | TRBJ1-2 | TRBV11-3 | CASSSKGAYGYTF | TGTGCCAGCAGCTCAAAGGGGGCCTATGGCTACACCTTC
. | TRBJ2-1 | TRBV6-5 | CASRRVGNEQFF | TGTGCCAGCAGGAGGGTAGGGAATGAGCAGTTCTTC
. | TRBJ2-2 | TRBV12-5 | CASDSNPGDIIAGELFF | TGTGCTAGTGATTCAAATCCAGGGGATATCATTGCCGGGGAGCTGTTTTTT
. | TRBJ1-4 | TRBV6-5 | CASSLGTVNEKLFF | TGTGCCAGCAGTCTCGGGACGGTTAATGAAAAACTGTTTTTT
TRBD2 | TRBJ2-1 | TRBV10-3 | CAIRLEREGANNEQFF | TGTGCCATCAGACTAGAGCGGGAGGGTGCAAACAATGAGCAGTTCTTC
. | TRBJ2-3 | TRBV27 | CASSPLAGDIKTQYF | TGTGCCAGCAGTCCGCTGGCTGGGGATATCAAGACGCAGTATTTT
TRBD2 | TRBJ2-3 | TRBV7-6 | CASSLDETSGSVDTQYF | TGTGCCAGCAGCTTAGATGAGACTAGCGGGAGTGTAGATACGCAGTATTTT
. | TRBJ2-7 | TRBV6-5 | CASSLWGDEQYF | TGTGCCAGCAGTTTATGGGGCGACGAGCAGTACTTC